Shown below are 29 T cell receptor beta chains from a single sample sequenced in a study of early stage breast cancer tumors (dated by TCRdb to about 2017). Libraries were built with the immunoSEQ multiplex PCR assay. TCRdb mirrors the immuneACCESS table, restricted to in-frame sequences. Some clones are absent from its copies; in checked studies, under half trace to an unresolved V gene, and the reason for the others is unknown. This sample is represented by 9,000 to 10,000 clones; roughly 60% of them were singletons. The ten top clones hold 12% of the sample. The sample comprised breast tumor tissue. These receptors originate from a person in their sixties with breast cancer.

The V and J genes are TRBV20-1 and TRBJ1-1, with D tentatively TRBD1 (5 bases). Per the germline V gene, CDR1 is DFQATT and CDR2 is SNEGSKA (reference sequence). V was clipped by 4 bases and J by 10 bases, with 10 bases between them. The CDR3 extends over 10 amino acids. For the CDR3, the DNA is TGCAGTGCTAACAGGAGTCCAGCTTTCTTT. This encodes CSANRSPAFF.

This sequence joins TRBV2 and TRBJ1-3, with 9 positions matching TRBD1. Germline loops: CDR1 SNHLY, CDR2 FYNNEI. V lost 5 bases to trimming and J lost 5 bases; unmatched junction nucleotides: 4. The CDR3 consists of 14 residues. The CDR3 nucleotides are TGTGCCAGCAGTCCGACAGGGGGTCGAAACACCATATATTTT. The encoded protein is CASSPTGGRNTIYF.

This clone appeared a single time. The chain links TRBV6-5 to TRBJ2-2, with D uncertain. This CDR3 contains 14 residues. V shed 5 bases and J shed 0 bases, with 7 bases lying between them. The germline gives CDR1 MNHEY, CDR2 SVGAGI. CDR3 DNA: TGTGCCAGCAGTCGTCCCACGAACACCGGGGAGCTGTTTTTT. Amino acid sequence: CASSRPTNTGELFF.

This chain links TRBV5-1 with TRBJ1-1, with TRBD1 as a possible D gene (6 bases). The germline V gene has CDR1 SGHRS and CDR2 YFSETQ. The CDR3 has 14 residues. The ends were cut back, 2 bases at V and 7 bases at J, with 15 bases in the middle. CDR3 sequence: CASSLGGRINEAFF. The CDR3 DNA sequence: TGCGCCAGCAGCTTAGGGGGGCGAATAAATGAAGCTTTCTTT. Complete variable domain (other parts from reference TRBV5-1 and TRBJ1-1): KAGVTQTPRYLIKTRGQQVTLSCSPISGHRSVSWYQQTPGQGLQFLFEYFSETQRNKGNFPGRFSGRQFSNSRSEMNVSTLELGDSALYLCASSLGGRINEAFFGQGTRLTVV.

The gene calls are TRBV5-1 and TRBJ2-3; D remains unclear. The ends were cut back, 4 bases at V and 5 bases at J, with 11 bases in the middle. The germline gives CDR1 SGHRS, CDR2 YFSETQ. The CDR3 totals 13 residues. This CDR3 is CASSPYVRDTQYF. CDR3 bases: TGCGCCAGCAGCCCGTATGTAAGAGATACGCAGTATTTT.

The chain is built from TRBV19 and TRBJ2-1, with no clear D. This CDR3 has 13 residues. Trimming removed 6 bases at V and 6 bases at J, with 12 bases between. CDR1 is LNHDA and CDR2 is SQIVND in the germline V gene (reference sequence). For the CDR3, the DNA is TGTGCCAGTAGGCGTTTCATGGCCAATGAGCAGTTCTTC. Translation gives CASRRFMANEQFF. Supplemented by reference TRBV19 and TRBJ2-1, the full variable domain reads DGGITQSPKYLFRKEGQNVTLSCEQNLNHDAMYWYRQDPGQGLRLIYYSQIVNDFQKGDIAEGYSVSREKKESFPLTVTSAQKNPTAFYLCASRRFMANEQFFGPGTRLTVL.

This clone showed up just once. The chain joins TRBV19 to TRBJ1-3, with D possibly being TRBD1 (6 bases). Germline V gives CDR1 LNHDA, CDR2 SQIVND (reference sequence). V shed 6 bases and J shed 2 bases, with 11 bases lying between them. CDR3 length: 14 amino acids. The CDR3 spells CASRPGATGNTIYF. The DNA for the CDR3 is TGTGCCAGTAGGCCAGGGGCAACTGGAAACACCATATATTTT.

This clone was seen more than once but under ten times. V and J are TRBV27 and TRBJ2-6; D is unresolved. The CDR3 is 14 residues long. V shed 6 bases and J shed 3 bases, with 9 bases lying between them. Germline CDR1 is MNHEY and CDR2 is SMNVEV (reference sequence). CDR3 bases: TGTGCCAGCAGCCCCTTCGGTGGGGCCAACGTCCTGACTTTC. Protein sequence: CASSPFGGANVLTF.

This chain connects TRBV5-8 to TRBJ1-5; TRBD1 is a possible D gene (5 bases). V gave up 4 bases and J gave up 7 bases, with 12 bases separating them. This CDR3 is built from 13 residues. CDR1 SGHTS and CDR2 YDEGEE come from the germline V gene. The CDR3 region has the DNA TGTGCCAGCAGCCTACAGGTATCACAGCCCCAGCATTTT. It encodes CASSLQVSQPQHF.

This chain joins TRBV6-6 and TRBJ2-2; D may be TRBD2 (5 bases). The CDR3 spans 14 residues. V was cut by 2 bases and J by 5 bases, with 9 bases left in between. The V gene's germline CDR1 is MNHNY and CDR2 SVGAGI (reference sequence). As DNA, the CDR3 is TGTGCCAGCAGTTACACTAGGGTTACCGGGGAGCTGTTTTTT. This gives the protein CASSYTRVTGELFF.

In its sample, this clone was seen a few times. The chain's CDR3 is CASSYLPGSEQYF. In DNA form, the CDR3 reads TGTGCCAGCAGCTATTTACCCGGGAGCGAGCAGTACTTC. The V and J genes are TRBV5-8 and TRBJ2-7; the D gene is possibly TRBD2 (6 bases). The germline V and J ends were trimmed by 3 bases and 6 bases, with 13 bases remaining between them. Per germline, CDR1 SGHTS and CDR2 YDEGEE. This CDR3 is built from 13 residues.

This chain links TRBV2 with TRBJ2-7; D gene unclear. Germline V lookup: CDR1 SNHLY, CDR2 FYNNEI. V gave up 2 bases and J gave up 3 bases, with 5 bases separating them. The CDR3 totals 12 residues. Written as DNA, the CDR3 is TGTGCCAGCAGTGAATCAGGCTACGAGCAGTACTTC. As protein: CASSESGYEQYF.

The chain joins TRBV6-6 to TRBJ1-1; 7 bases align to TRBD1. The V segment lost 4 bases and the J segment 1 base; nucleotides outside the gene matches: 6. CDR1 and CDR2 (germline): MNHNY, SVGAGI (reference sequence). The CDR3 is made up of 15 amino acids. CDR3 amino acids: CASSLQGKENTEAFF. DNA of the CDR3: TGTGCCAGCAGTTTACAGGGGAAAGAGAACACTGAAGCTTTCTTT.

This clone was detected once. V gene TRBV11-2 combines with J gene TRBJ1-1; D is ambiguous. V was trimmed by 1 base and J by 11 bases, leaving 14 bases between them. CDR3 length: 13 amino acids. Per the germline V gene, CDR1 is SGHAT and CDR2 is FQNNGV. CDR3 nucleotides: TGTGCCAGCAGCTTAGTAGTAGGTTCAAGGGCTTTCTTT. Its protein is CASSLVVGSRAFF.

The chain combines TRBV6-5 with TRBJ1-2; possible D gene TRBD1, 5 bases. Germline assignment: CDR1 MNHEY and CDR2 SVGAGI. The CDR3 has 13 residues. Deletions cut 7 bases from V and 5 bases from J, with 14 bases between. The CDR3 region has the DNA TGTGCCAGCAAGAGTGCAGGGAAGTATGGCTACACCTTC. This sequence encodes CASKSAGKYGYTF.

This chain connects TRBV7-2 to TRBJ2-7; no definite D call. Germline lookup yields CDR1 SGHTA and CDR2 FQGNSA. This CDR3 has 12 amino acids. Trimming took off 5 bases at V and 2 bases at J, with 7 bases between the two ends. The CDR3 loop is CASSPGAYEQYF. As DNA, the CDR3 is TGTGCCAGCAGCCCAGGAGCCTACGAGCAGTACTTC. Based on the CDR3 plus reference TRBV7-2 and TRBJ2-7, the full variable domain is GAGVSQSPSNKVTEKGKDVELRCDPISGHTALYWYRQSLGQGLEFLIYFQGNSAPDKSGLPSDRFSAERTGGSVSTLTIQRTQQEDSAVYLCASSPGAYEQYFGPGTRLTVT.

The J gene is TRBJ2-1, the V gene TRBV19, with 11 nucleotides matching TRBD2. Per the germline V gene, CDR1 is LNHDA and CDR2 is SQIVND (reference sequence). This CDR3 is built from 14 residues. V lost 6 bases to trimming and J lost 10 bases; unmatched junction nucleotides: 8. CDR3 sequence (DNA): TGTGCCAGTAGCCTCACTAGCGGGAGTGGCGAGCAGTTCTTC. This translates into CASSLTSGSGEQFF.

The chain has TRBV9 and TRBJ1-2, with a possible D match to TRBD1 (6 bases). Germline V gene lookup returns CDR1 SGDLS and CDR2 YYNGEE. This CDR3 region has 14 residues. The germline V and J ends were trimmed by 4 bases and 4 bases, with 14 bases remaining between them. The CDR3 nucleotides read TGTGCCAGCAGCCCCAGCAGGGGTTTCTATGGCTACACCTTC. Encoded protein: CASSPSRGFYGYTF. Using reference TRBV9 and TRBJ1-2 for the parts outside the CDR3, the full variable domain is DSGVTQTPKHLITATGQRVTLRCSPRSGDLSVYWYQQSLDQGLQFLIQYYNGEERAKGNILERFSAQQFPDLHSELNLSSLELGDSALYFCASSPSRGFYGYTFGSGTRLTVV.

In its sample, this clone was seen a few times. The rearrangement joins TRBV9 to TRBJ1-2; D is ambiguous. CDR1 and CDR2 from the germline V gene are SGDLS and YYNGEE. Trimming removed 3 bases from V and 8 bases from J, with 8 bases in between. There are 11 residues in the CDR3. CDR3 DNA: TGTGCCAGCAGCGCGGACGGGGGCTACACCTTC. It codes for CASSADGGYTF.

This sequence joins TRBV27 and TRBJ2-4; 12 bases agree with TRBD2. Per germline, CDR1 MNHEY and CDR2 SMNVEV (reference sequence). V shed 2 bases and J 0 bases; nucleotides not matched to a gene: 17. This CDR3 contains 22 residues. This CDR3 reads CASSLGLAGGRWRVLAKNIQYF. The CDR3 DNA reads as TGTGCCAGCAGTTTAGGCCTAGCGGGAGGGAGGTGGAGGGTCCTAGCCAAAAACATTCAGTACTTC.

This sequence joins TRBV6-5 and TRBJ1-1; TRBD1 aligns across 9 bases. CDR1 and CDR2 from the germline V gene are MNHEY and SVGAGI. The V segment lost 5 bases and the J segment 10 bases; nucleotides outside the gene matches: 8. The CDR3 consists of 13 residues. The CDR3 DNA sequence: TGTGCCAGCAGTAGTGTGACAGGGGGGGGAGCTTTCTTT. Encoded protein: CASSSVTGGGAFF.

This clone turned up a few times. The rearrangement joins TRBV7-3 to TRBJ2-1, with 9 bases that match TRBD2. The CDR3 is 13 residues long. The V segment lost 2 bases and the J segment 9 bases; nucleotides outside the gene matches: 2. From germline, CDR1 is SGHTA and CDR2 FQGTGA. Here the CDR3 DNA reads TGTGCCAGCAGCTTAGCGGGGGGGCGTGAGCAGTTCTTC. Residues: CASSLAGGREQFF.

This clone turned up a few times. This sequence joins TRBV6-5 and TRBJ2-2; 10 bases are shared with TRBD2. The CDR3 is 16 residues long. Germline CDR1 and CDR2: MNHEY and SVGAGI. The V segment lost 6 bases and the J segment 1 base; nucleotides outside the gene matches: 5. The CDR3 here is CASSYRTSGNTGELFF. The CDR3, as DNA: TGTGCCAGCAGCTACCGGACTAGCGGGAACACCGGGGAGCTGTTTTTT.

The CDR3 here is CASSLGTGYSNTGELFF. CDR3 coding DNA: TGTGCCAGCAGTTTGGGGACAGGCTACTCGAACACCGGGGAGCTGTTTTTT. The chain uses TRBV27 and TRBJ2-2; TRBD1 aligns across 8 bases. The CDR3 totals 17 residues. Unmatched junction bases numbered 6, after V lost 3 bases and J lost 0 bases. Germline V gene sequence: CDR1 MNHEY, CDR2 SMNVEV (reference sequence).

The CDR3 is CASSLGEGTEAFF. Written as DNA, the CDR3 is TGTGCCAGCAGCTTGGGAGAGGGCACTGAAGCTTTCTTT. The chain couples TRBV5-6 to TRBJ1-1, with D hard to call. The germline gives CDR1 SGHDT, CDR2 YYEEEE. This CDR3 spans 13 amino acids. Deletions cut 0 bases from V and 4 bases from J, with 7 bases between.

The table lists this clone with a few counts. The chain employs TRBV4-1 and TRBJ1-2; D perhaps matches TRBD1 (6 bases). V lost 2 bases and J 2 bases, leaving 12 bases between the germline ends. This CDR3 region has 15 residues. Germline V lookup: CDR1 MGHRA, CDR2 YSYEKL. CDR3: CASSQRQVPNYGYTF. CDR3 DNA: TGCGCCAGCAGCCAACGACAGGTTCCGAACTATGGCTACACCTTC.

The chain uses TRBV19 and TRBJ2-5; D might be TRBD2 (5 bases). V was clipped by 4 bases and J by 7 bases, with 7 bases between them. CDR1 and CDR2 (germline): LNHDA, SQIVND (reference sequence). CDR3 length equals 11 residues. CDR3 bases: TGTGCCAGTAGTAGGGGAGCGACCCAGTACTTC. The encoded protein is CASSRGATQYF.

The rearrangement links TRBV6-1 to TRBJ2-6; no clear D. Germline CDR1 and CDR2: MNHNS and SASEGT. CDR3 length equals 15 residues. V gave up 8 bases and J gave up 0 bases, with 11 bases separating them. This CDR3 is CASRAGGSGANVLTF. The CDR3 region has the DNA TGTGCCAGCCGGGCCGGCGGCTCTGGGGCCAACGTCCTGACTTTC.

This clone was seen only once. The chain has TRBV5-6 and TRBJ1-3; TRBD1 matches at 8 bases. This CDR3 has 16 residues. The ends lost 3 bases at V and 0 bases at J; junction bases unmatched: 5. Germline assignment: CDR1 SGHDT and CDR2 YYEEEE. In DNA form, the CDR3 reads TGTGCCAGCAGCTCGAGGACAGGGCGCTCTGGAAACACCATATATTTT. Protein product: CASSSRTGRSGNTIYF.